Described below is a single T cell receptor (beta chain) sequence and its context. Germline V gene data show CDR1 as SGHVS and CDR2 as FQNEAQ. V gave up 6 bases and J gave up 9 bases, with 12 bases separating them. This CDR3 comprises 12 residues. RNA totalling about 0.45 to 1 ug underwent reverse transcription with random hexamers. TCRdb used MiXCR to reprocess the immunoSEQ multiplex PCR reads, holding one entry per CDR3 protein. The repertoire has 130,000 or so distinct CDR3 sequences, around 94% of them found once; the top ten carry around 0.28%. These data are taken from a study of CD8 T cells in Susac syndrome. Background on the study: Treatment at blood withdrawal was none, corticosteroids, or intravenous immunoglobulin alone in Susac syndrome patients.

The sequenced material came from CD8+ T cells from PBMCs. V is TRBV7-8 and J is TRBJ2-1; D possibly corresponds to TRBD2 (6 bases). The clonotype comes from a human donor with Susac syndrome. CDR3 in DNA: TGTGCCAGCAGTCAAGGACTACCTGAGCAGTTCTTC. As protein: CASSQGLPEQFF. Full variable domain (outside the CDR3, taken from reference TRBV7-8 and TRBJ2-1): GAGVSQSPRYKVAKRGQDVALRCDPISGHVSLFWYQQALGQGPEFLTYFQNEAQLDKSGLPSDRFFAERPEGSVSTLKIQRTQQEDSAVYLCASSQGLPEQFFGPGTRLTVL.